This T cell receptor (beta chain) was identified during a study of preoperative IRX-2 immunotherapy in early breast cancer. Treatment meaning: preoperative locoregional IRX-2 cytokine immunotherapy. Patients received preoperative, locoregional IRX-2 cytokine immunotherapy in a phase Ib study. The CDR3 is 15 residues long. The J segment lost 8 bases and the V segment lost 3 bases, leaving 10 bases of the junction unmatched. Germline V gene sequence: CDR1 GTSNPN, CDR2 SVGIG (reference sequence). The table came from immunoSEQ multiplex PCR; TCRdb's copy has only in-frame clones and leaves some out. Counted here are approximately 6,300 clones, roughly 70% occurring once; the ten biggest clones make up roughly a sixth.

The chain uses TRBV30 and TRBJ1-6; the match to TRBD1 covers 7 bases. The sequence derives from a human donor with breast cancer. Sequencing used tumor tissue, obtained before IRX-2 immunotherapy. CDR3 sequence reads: CAWRAQGWRDSPLHF. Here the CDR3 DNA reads TGTGCCTGGAGGGCACAGGGGTGGAGAGATTCACCCCTCCACTTT.